This T cell receptor (beta chain) was recorded in a study of blood T cells in healthy people across ages. V dropped 0 bases and J dropped 10 bases, with 15 bases sitting between them. The CDR3 has 13 amino acids. CDR1 is DFQATT, CDR2 SNEGSKA, per germline (reference sequence). Comments on this clonotype: Antigen unknown.

The study, taken as a whole, reports: Long-lived donors had more naive CD4+ cells and higher diversity than aged donors.

Each donor supplied 7.5 to 10 milliliters of peripheral blood. With a J-beta primer mix and a sample-barcoded 5' primer, a second PCR ran 7 to 11 cycles. One entry per CDR3 protein, called by TCRdb with MiXCR from the 5' RACE reads. The repertoire holds around 710,000 distinct CDR3 sequences, 43% seen once, with 20% to 25% in the top ten. The V and J genes are TRBV20-1 and TRBJ1-1; tentatively, D is TRBD1 (5 bases). The TCR was taken from a woman in her sixties in good health. Sequenced: blood. The CDR3 loop is CSARDPGGGRAFF. The DNA for the CDR3 is TGCAGTGCTAGAGACCCCGGTGGGGGTCGAGCTTTCTTT.